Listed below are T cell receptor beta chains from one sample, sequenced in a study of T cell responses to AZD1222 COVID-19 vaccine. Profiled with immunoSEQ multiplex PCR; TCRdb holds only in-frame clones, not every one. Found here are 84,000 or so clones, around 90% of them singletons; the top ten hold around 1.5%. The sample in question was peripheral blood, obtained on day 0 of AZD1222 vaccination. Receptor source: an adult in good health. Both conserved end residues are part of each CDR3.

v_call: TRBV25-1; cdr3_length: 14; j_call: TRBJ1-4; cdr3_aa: CASSRQATNEKLFF
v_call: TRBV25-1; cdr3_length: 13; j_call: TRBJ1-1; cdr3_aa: CASTLGQTPEAFF
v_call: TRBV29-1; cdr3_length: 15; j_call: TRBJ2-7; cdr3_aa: CSVVGASGRLDEQYF
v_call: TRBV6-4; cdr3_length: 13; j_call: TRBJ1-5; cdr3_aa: CASSGTSGQPQHF
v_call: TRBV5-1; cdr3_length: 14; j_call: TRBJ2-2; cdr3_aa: CASSLAGSSGELFF
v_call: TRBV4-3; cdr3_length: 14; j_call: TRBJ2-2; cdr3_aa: CASSLREGGGELFF
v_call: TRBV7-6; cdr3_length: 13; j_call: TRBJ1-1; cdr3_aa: CASSLGRNTEAFF
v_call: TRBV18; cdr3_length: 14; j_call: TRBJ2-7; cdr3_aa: CASSPPAGTYEQYF
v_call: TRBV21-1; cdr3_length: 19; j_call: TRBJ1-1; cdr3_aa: CASSKPRTGPPSQNTEAFF
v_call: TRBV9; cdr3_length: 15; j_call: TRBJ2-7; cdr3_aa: CASARLGGRSYEQYF
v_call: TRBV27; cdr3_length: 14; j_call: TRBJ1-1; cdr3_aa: CASRRTGANTEAFF
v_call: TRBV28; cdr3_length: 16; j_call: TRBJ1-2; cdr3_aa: CASTSRRAGVYYGYTF
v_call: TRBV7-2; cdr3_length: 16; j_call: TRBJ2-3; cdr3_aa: CASSLGGPSWTDTQYF
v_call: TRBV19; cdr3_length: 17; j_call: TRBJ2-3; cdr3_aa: CASSAISIAGVPDTQYF
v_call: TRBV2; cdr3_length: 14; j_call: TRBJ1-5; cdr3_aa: CASRGDRGNQPQHF
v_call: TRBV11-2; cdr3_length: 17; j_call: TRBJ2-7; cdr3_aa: CASSLVRGGLAGGEQYF
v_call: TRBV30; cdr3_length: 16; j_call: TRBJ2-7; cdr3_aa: CAWSSNSQGARYEQYF
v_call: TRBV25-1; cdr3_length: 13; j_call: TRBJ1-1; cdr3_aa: CASSRQRNTEAFF
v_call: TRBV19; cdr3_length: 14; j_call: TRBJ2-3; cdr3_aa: CASSIDRSADTQYF
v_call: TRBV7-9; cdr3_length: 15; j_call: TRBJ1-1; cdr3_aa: CASSSPGQGATEAFF
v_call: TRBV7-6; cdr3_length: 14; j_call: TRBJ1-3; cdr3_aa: CASSLGGTGNTIYF
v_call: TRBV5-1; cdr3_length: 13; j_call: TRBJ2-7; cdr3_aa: CASLDPHSYEQYF
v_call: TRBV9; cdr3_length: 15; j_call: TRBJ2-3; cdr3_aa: CASSVTSGSTDTQYF
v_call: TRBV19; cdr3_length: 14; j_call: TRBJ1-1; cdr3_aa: CASSIQLMNTEAFF
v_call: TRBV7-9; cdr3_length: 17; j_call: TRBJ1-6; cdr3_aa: CASSSRGGVQGSSPLHF
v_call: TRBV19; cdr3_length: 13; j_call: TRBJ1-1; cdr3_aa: CASSMAQNTEAFF
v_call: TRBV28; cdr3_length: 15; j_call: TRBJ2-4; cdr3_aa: CASRGRGRTKNIQYF
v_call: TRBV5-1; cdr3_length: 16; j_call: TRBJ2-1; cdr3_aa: CASSLVASGDYNEQFF
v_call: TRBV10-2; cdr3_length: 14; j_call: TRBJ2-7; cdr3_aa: CASSESGRGREQYF
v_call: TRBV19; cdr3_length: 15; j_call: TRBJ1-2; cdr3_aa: CASTPIPRDSLGYTF
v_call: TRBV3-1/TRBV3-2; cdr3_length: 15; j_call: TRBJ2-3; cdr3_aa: CASSQPGLALDTQYF
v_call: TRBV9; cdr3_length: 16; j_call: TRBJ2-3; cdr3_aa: CASSPSGGSTTDTQYF
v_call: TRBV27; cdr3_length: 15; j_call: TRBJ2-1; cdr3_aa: CASRIGGPSYNEQFF
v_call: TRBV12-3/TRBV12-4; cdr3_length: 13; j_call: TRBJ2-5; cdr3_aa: CASSLSGSETQYF
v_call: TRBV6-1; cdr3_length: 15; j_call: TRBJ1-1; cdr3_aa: CASLLGTGGSTEAFF
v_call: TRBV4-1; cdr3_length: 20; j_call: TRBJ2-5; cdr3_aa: CASSQDRGYGDRGLWETQYF
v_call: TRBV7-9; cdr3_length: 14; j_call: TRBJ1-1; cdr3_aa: CASSLGLLNTEAFF
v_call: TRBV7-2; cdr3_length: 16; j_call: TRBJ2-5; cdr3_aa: CASSSNQAGGGETQYF
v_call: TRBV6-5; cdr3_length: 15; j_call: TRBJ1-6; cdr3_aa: CASSYSGRLNSPLHF
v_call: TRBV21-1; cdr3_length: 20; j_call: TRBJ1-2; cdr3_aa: CASSSMRGRDRGKSNYGYTF
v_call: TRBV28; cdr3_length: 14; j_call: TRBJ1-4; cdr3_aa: CASIFRGGNEKLFF
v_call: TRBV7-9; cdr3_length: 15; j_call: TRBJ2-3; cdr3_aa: CASSLGLAVTDTQYF
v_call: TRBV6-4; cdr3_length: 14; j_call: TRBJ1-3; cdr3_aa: CATGQEVSGNTIYF
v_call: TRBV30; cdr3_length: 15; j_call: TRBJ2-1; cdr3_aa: CAWSRWESLYNEQFF
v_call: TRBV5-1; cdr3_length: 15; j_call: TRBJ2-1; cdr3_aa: CASSQGLAGVYEQFF
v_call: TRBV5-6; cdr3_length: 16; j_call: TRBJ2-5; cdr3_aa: CASSMTSGRAGETQYF
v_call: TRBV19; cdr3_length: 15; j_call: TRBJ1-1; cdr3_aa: CASSALAGRNTEAFF
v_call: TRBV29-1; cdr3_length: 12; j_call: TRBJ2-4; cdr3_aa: CGGGVGENIQYF